The T cell receptor beta chain under discussion was sequenced for a study of molecular identifiers for immune sequencing clone quantification. General study findings and limits: It was shown that clones above 20 RNA copies held over 99% of effector molecules, but under 1% in naive cells. One cell's worth of spiked Jurkat TCR RNA was reportedly detectable among roughly 1 million naive cells.

Preparation of the bulk TCR libraries relied on previously described methods and listed TCR primers. MiXCR, run by TCRdb on the PCR reads, gives a single entry per CDR3 protein. The repertoire consists of 460,000 or so distinct CDR3 sequences, with 25% occurring once and the leading ten covering around 0.76%. Germline V CDR1 and CDR2: MDHEN, SYDVKM. CDR3 length: 16 amino acids. Notes on this clonotype: Its cognate antigen is unknown. One end of the junction fails to match germline, which may point to a read error.

The TCR sequence derives from a human donor in good health. Some libraries in this study had Jurkat cell RNA spiked in. V gene TRBV28 combines with J gene TRBJ2-5, with D maybe TRBD2 (6 bases). What was sequenced was naive CD8+ T cells from blood, with Jurkat cell RNA spiked in. The subset was: FACS-sorted CD8+CD4-CCR7+CD45RA+ naive T cells. The CDR3 DNA is TGTGCCAGCAGGGAGACGGGAGCGGCAACTCAAGGGACCCAGTACTTC. It encodes CASRETGAATQGTQYF.